This T cell receptor (beta chain) emerged from a study of blood T cells in healthy people across ages. Study-level results: Per million T cells, the diversity of TCR beta decreased roughly linearly as age advanced.

The V gene's germline CDR1 is SGHRS and CDR2 YFSETQ. CDR3 size: 15 residues. A sample-barcoded 5' primer and a J-beta primer mix were used in a second PCR of about 7 to 11 cycles. TCRdb reanalysed the 5' RACE reads using MiXCR and keeps one entry per CDR3 protein. The sample lists 380,000 or so distinct CDR3 sequences, about 49% occurring once. To note about this clonotype: Its antigen is undetermined. An end of the junction does not agree with germline; a read error may underlie this.

The clonotype was recovered from a man in his sixties in good health. The sequenced material came from blood. The chain combines TRBV5-1 with TRBJ2-1; 8 bases map to TRBD1. The CDR3 DNA follows: TGCGCCAGCAGCTTTCAGGGGGCGCTCGCCAATGATCAGTTCTTC. It translates to CASSFQGALANDQFF.